This T cell receptor beta chain is from a study of T cells in Graves' hyperthyroidism and ophthalmopathy (dated by TCRdb to between 2017 and 2020). Background on the whole study: Peripheral blood was collected at initial diagnosis, before any treatment. An independent validation cohort of under 20 hyperthyroidism patients and approximately 17 patients who later progressed to ophthalmopathy tested prospective prediction of ophthalmopathy. Following sampling, methimazole starting at 30 mg daily was given to hyperthyroidism patients, and high-dose intravenous methylprednisolone was given to ophthalmopathy patients. In several Graves' hyperthyroidism patients, the study also compared T-cell repertoires from thyroid tissue with T-cell repertoires from blood. According to the paper, TCR Vbeta CDR3 sequencing was carried out on some 130 peripheral blood samples, which came from about 45 ophthalmopathy, around 75 hyperthyroidism and approximately 17 progressor patients. The roughly 100 discovery patients were divided at random into training and test sets in a 7:3 ratio. TCR V-J signatures able to tell the groups apart were searched for in a discovery cohort of about a hundred patients, of whom 40 to 45 had Graves' ophthalmopathy and around 56 had stable Graves' hyperthyroidism.

Amplification of TCR beta CDR3 regions was carried out from RNA transcripts. The TCR CDR3 was subjected to a first round of RT-PCR using the HTBI primer set and the Qiagen OneStep RT-PCR kit. Libraries were constructed in a second round of multiplex PCR, after which size selection and purification were carried out. The libraries were sequenced on an Illumina HiSeq2000 using paired-end 100 bp reads. The paper's data handling went like this. SOAPnuke was used to process the raw data, throwing out any read that contained adapters or uncalled bases, had a mean Phred below 15, or lacked an exact constant-primer or identifier match. High-quality paired reads were merged with COPE v1.2.5, and unique nucleotide sequences were defined as clonotypes. MiTCR v1.1 was used to align clonotypes to the IMGT TRBV, TRBD and TRBJ reference segments. The analysis was restricted to V-J combinations with a frequency above 0.0001, which together covered 99% to 99.2% of the repertoires. A TCS score was defined as the ratio of F50 (clonal expansion) to E x V (chaos), with BLOSUM62-based TCRdist applied between CDR3 peptides within each V-J. Welch's t-statistics and random forest reduced 500 to 550 V-J features to roughly 13, which were used in a naive Bayes classifier (R e1071). The public reads were run again by TCRdb, first through fastp at Q25 and then through MiXCR, and only productive beta chains were kept. For every CDR3 protein sequence, its rows merge into one entry that carries the most common genes and DNA. These V and J calls rely on TCRdb rather than the paper's analysis. The table for this sample lists fewer than 450,000 distinct CDR3 sequences; 17% of them were counted only once. The ten largest clonotypes hold 30% to 40% of the sample.

Per the germline V gene (reference sequence), DFQATT is the CDR1 and SNEGSKA is the CDR2. From cysteine to phenylalanine, the CDR3 is 15 amino acids long. The retained sequence is limited to the CDR3, 45 bases, with the frame set at the first base. Study-wide conclusions, independent of this receptor: Blood samples also contained most of the expanded thyroid clonotypes (frequency above 0.001), which suggests that blood repertoires may reflect thyroid immune responses. A 13 V-J signature model separated ophthalmopathy from stable hyperthyroidism, with just over 85% sensitivity and 81.08% specificity in cross-validation and 80%/75% in testing. No statistical method was used to fix the sample size in advance, and group allocation was not hidden from the investigators. During validation, the model predicted progression to ophthalmopathy a median of approximately 6.5 months ahead of onset, with more than 55% sensitivity and around 73% specificity.

Hyperthyroidism patients were aged 18 to 65 years and newly diagnosed, with disease duration of less than 2 months. Patients with uncontrolled infections, other autoimmune diseases, pregnancy or lactation were excluded. Diagnoses were established on the basis of clinical symptoms, serum thyroxine and TRAb, thyroid ultrasound, and orbital computed tomography. Blood from progressor patients was drawn when they were first diagnosed with hyperthyroidism, before any ophthalmopathy symptoms appeared. Ficoll-Paque density gradient centrifugation was used to isolate PBMCs from around 10 ml of fresh peripheral blood. Progressor patients were initially diagnosed with Graves' hyperthyroidism and developed ophthalmopathy during follow-up. Trizol reagent was used to extract total RNA, and RNA quality was then checked on an Agilent 2100 Bioanalyzer. About this clonotype itself: The specificity of this receptor is unknown. With a much larger clone just one base away, this may be a read error.

The chain couples TRBV20-1 to TRBJ2-3; the D gene is perhaps TRBD1 or TRBD2, as each covers 5 bases. Sequencing input: blood. This clonotype originated in a woman in her thirties with Graves' hyperthyroidism that later progressed to Graves' ophthalmopathy. The bases are TGCAGTGCTAGAGATTTCCAGCGGAGCACAGGTACGCAGTATTTT. It specifies CSARDFQRSTGTQYF.